This T cell receptor beta chain was identified in a study of neurological immune-mediated disorders (dated by TCRdb to about 2019). Concerning the study at large: Peripheral blood TCR-beta repertoires from HTLV-I-associated myelopathy (HAM/TSP) patients, multiple sclerosis patients and healthy controls were compared by UMI-based sequencing. The 95 to 120 TCR-beta libraries included longitudinal samples, technical triplicates and paired sorted CD4+ and CD8+ T-cell subsets alongside PBMC samples. The cohort was made up of about 65 subjects, consisting of some 15 HAM/TSP patients, about 34 multiple sclerosis patients and 20 healthy controls.

This clonotype appeared many times. Its recognized antigen is unknown. No quality values exist for individual bases; no much larger clone is one base distant. CDR1 and CDR2 (MDHEN, SYDVKM) derive from the germline V gene. From its cysteine to its phenylalanine, the CDR3 spans 12 amino acids. CDR3 DNA is the only sequence kept; it has 36 bases, read in frame from the first base. Clipping removes 11 bases from V and 10 bases from J, with 10 as the unmatched junction base count. Paper-wide results and their limitations: TCR clonal expansion was greatest in HAM/TSP patients and smallest in MS patients, who ranked below even healthy controls. Expanded clones from different subjects shared no identical CDR3 amino acid sequences, which suggests that TCR-beta repertoires were private in all groups.

Blood bank volunteers in Maryland, USA served as the healthy controls. TCR libraries for sorted subsets were made from 800,000 to 1,000,000 sorted CD4+ or CD8+ T cells. Peripheral blood underwent Ficoll-Hypaque density gradient centrifugation to isolate PBMCs, which were then cryopreserved in liquid nitrogen. The study also sequenced paired sorted CD4+ and CD8+ subsets from healthy controls, HAM/TSP patients and MS patients. cDNA was synthesized by template-switch 5'RACE using a primer with a 10-nucleotide random unique molecular identifier that tagged each TCR transcript. Each sequencing run produced over 160 million TCR-beta sequences covering 15-18 subjects. Total RNA was extracted with the RNeasy kit. TCR-beta VDJ regions were amplified with primers for the TCR constant region and the 5'RACE anchor, using the KAPA Real-time Library Amplification kit. A first PCR added sample indexes and Illumina adaptors, after which a second PCR increased the library yield. After purification with Ampure beads, the TCR product of roughly 650 bp was size-selected on a 2% E-gel SizeSelection system. Library quality was checked on a Bioanalyzer, concentration was measured with Qubit, and libraries were quantified with the Kapa Library Quantification kit before pooling. Paired-end 2 x 150 bp sequencing of the libraries was performed on an Illumina HiSeq 2500. To increase sequence diversity, about 25-31% phiX was spiked into each library pool. For the original study's pipeline: Quality-filtered reads were processed with the UMI-based MiGEC pipeline, which removed over 75% of raw TCR sequences during error correction. IMGT germline references were used for alignment of VDJ genes, and clonotypes were defined by a unique CDR3 amino acid sequence together with V-J genes. Clonal expansion, Shannon diversity and CDR3 relatedness (CalcPairwiseDistances, ClusterSamples) were evaluated with VDJtools, and phylogenetic trees were built with CLCbio workbench. Using coefficient-of-variation modelling across technical triplicates, the study counted a clone as expanded if it had at least 8 unique UMIs. The public reads were reprocessed in TCRdb via fastp at Q25 and MiXCR, keeping in-frame beta chains. Every entry covers one CDR3 protein and lists the most common genes and DNA from its rows. V and J calls and clone size were set by TCRdb, not the authors. The sample data list 15,000 to 20,000 distinct CDR3 sequences, and approximately 11% of these were observed just once. The ten largest clonotypes hold 25% to 30% of the sample.

Sequencing used CD8+ T cells from blood. This TCR came from a woman aged 50 to 60 in good health. The sequence joins TRBV28 to TRBJ2-1; the junction holds 8 bases that match TRBD2. DNA sequence: TGTGCCGCCGGGGCGGGAGGCGACGAGCAGTTCTTC. It encodes CAAGAGGDEQFF.